These T cell receptor beta chains were read from a single sample in a study of cytomegalovirus exposure and HLA in healthy donors. Sequencing used immunoSEQ multiplex PCR; TCRdb keeps in-frame clones, though not all of them. Of around 150,000 clones listed, around 90% are singletons. Sequenced input: PBMCs. The receptor set was obtained from a woman in her late teens or twenties in good health and CMV-seropositive. The conserved cysteine and the conserved F or W are not part of the CDR3 here.

TRBV6-6 ASRPRGWYGYT
TRBV19 ASSIVLPGFYNEQF
TRBV9 ASSGEGPGTSRNNEQF
TRBV27 ASSSRTGPYEQY
TRBV12-1 ASSCGQSNQPQH
TRBV7-3 ASSDRDSNSPLH
TRBV4-1 ASSQDPGLAGGGNEQF
TRBV10-3 AISDELAGRRPPNEQF
TRBV2 ASRERRTAYNEQF
TRBV27 ASSLGQLLSGANVLT
TRBV18 ASSRGTGQETQY
TRBV2 ASAGLSRGETQY
TRBV5-1 ASSLAGEGYQPQH
TRBV19 ASRQAVGTEAF
TRBV29-1 SVCLAGRPGETQY
TRBV6-5 ASSTGGSYEQY
TRBV9 ASSVGGREDTQY
TRBV7-8 ASSLRGGYEQY
TRBV7-9 ASSLVSVRGGELF
TRBV6-1 ASSEGWGTQGQPQH
TRBV9 ASSAPGSYEQY
TRBV28 ASSPDSQTYNEQF
TRBV19 ASSTDYRVGEQY
TRBV2 ASSATSGRATGELF
TRBV7-2 ASSAPGQGAYGYT
TRBV11-3 ASSSSGRTYNEQF
TRBV9 ASSAGLAGVGETQY
TRBV27 ASRTGGLSSGNTIY
TRBV6-4 ASSDTGTYNSPLH
TRBV7-3 ASSSPPFGQGAYEQY
TRBV5-1 ASSLAGYGYT
TRBV6-1 ASSESLQRYQPQH
TRBV10-1 ASSESARESTDTQY
TRBV10-2 ASSERQGSGYT
TRBV19 ASTTGIAQPQH
TRBV2 ASGRSYEQY
TRBV5-1 ASSGGTSGGAWETQY
TRBV5-4 ASSGRDRGYEQY
TRBV29-1 SVRPPGLAGSEQY
TRBV9 ASSAGTGLYEQY